The 30 T cell receptor beta chains below come from one sample, sequenced in a study of cytomegalovirus exposure and HLA in healthy donors. Using immunoSEQ multiplex PCR, the repertoire was profiled, and TCRdb retains in-frame clones only, with some absent. The profile shows 250,000 to 350,000 clones, about nine tenths of them singletons. Sequencing used PBMCs. The receptors were sampled from a woman aged 18 to 35 in good health and CMV-seronegative.

This clone was found once. V usage is TRBV9 and J usage is TRBJ1-2, with 8 nucleotides matching TRBD1. Germline values: CDR1 SGDLS, CDR2 YYNGEE. Losses at the gene ends were 4 bases for V and 5 bases for J; bases not matched to a gene: 7. This CDR3 has 14 amino acids. The CDR3 DNA reads as TGTGCCAGCAGCACCGGACAGGGAATTTATGGCTACACCTTC. This gives the protein CASSTGQGIYGYTF.

The chain employs TRBV15 and TRBJ2-6, with 7 bases that match TRBD1. The length of the CDR3 is 19 residues. Germline V gene lookup returns CDR1 LNHNV and CDR2 YYDKDF (reference sequence). V trimming: 1 base; J trimming: 2 bases; junction bases outside the gene matches: 11. The CDR3 region has the DNA TGTGCCACCAGCAGAGGCGACAGGGTTTCCGTGACTGGGGCCAACGTCCTGACTTTC. This gives the protein CATSRGDRVSVTGANVLTF. The entire variable domain, with the rest obtained from reference TRBV15 and TRBJ2-6, is as follows: DAMVIQNPRYQVTQFGKPVTLSCSQTLNHNVMYWYQQKSSQAPKLLFHYYDKDFNNEADTPDNFQSRRPNTSFCFLDIRSPGLGDTAMYLCATSRGDRVSVTGANVLTFGAGSRLTVL.

The J gene is TRBJ2-7, the V gene TRBV18; no clear D gene. V lost 0 bases and J 6 bases, leaving 18 bases between the germline ends. The CDR3 is 16 amino acids. Per the germline V gene, CDR1 is KGHSH and CDR2 is LQKENI. The CDR3 loop is CASSPPHQIRWSEQYF. For the CDR3, the DNA is TGTGCCAGCTCACCACCGCACCAGATCCGTTGGTCCGAGCAGTACTTC.

V and J are TRBV7-3 and TRBJ2-1; 9 positions match TRBD2. The ends lost 4 bases at V and 6 bases at J; junction bases unmatched: 10. Germline CDR1 and CDR2: SGHTA and FQGTGA. This CDR3 is 16 amino acids long. The CDR3 is CASSSTVVAGANEQFF. Written as DNA, the CDR3 is TGTGCCAGCAGCTCTACGGTGGTAGCGGGAGCCAATGAGCAGTTCTTC.

The count of this clone is one. The chain joins TRBV6-5 to TRBJ2-7, with D perhaps TRBD1 (6 bases). Germline CDR1 and CDR2: MNHEY and SVGAGI. Trimming stripped 2 bases from V and 0 bases from J, with 11 bases between. The CDR3 totals 15 residues. The CDR3 here is CASSYGDTTSYEQYF. CDR3 nucleotides: TGTGCCAGCAGTTACGGGGACACCACCTCCTACGAGCAGTACTTC.

The genes are TRBV6-1 and TRBJ1-4, with 9 bases lining up with TRBD1. Per germline, CDR1 MNHNS and CDR2 SASEGT. The CDR3 runs 13 residues. With 1 base clipped from V and 10 bases from J, the junction kept 1 base outside the gene matches. CDR3 sequence (DNA): TGTGCCAGCAGTGAAGGGACAGGGGCAAAACTGTTTTTT. This encodes CASSEGTGAKLFF.

The table lists this clone with a count of one. V is TRBV9 and J is TRBJ2-3; 8 bases fit TRBD1. The CDR3 contains 15 residues. J gave up 6 bases and V 4 bases, and 10 bases lay outside the gene matches. CDR1 is SGDLS and CDR2 is YYNGEE in the germline V gene. CDR3 residues: CASSRSRGQFDTQYF. CDR3 nucleotide sequence: TGTGCCAGCAGCCGCAGCAGGGGGCAGTTTGATACGCAGTATTTT.

The chain links TRBV4-3 to TRBJ2-7; TRBD1 might be the D (6 bases). This CDR3 is 14 amino acids long. V was pared by 4 bases and J by 9 bases, with 19 bases between. CDR1 is LGHNA, CDR2 YSLEER, per germline. The CDR3 nucleotides read TGCGCCAGCAGCCGGTCGGACAGCGGCTCCCTGCAGTACTTC. Translating gives CASSRSDSGSLQYF.

The chain carries TRBV28 and TRBJ2-5, with 7 bases that match TRBD2. The CDR3 runs 12 residues. The J segment lost 5 bases and the V segment lost 7 bases, leaving 4 bases of the junction unmatched. Looked up from germline, CDR1 is MDHEN and CDR2 is SYDVKM. As DNA, the CDR3 is TGTGCCAGCACCGGGGGGAGTGAGACCCAGTACTTC. Amino acids: CASTGGSETQYF.

The V call is TRBV2, the J call TRBJ2-7; no reliable D call. With 6 bases removed from V and 0 bases from J, the gap between germline ends came to 9 bases. The V gene's germline CDR1 is SNHLY and CDR2 FYNNEI. This CDR3 contains 13 residues. CDR3 DNA sequence: TGTGCCAGCAGCGTTGACAACTCCTACGAGCAGTACTTC. Encoded protein: CASSVDNSYEQYF.

V and J are TRBV7-8 and TRBJ2-1, with 8 positions matching TRBD2. CDR1 and CDR2 (germline): SGHVS, FQNEAQ. Unmatched junction bases numbered 10, after V lost 4 bases and J lost 5 bases. CDR3 length equals 16 residues. This CDR3 is CASSSMTGLADNEQFF. CDR3 coding DNA: TGTGCCAGCAGCTCGATGACAGGACTAGCCGACAATGAGCAGTTCTTC.

CDR3 sequence (DNA): TGTGCCAGCAGTCCGGGGACTAGCGGGATATCCGAGTACTTC. Translating it yields CASSPGTSGISEYF. The rearrangement links TRBV28 to TRBJ2-7; 13 bases map to TRBD2. V lost 5 bases and J lost 11; bases outside the gene matches: 9. Per the germline V gene, CDR1 is MDHEN and CDR2 is SYDVKM. The CDR3 extends over 14 amino acids.

The chain links TRBV6-5 to TRBJ1-1, with 7 bases matching TRBD1. CDR1 is MNHEY and CDR2 is SVGAGI in the germline V gene. The length of the CDR3 is 12 residues. The J segment lost 8 bases and the V segment lost 6 bases, leaving 6 bases of the junction unmatched. The CDR3 sequence is CASSARGQEAFF. In DNA, the CDR3 is TGTGCCAGCAGCGCAAGGGGGCAGGAAGCTTTCTTT.

The V call is TRBV5-6, the J call TRBJ2-7, with D tentatively TRBD1 (6 bases). The CDR3 loop spans 15 amino acids. V was cut by 2 bases and J by 3 bases, with 15 bases left in between. The germline V gene encodes CDR1 SGHDT and CDR2 YYEEEE. Written as DNA, the CDR3 is TGTGCCAGCAGCTTCTTGGGGGCCTACAGCTACGAGCAGTACTTC. Protein sequence: CASSFLGAYSYEQYF. Using reference TRBV5-6 and TRBJ2-7 for the parts outside the CDR3, the full variable domain is DAGVTQSPTHLIKTRGQQVTLRCSPKSGHDTVSWYQQALGQGPQFIFQYYEEEERQRGNFPDRFSGHQFPNYSSELNVNALLLGDSALYLCASSFLGAYSYEQYFGPGTRLTVT.

The V and J genes are TRBV11-2 and TRBJ2-1; TRBD2 aligns across 9 bases. CDR1 is SGHAT, CDR2 FQNNGV, per germline. This CDR3 comprises 17 residues. V lost 1 base to trimming and J lost 0 bases; unmatched junction nucleotides: 4. In nucleotides, the CDR3 is TGTGCCAGCAGCTTAGTCGGTAGCGGGAGCTCCTACAATGAGCAGTTCTTC. Protein sequence: CASSLVGSGSSYNEQFF. The full variable domain, its missing parts supplied by reference TRBV11-2 and TRBJ2-1, is EAGVAQSPRYKIIEKRQSVAFWCNPISGHATLYWYQQILGQGPKLLIQFQNNGVVDDSQLPKDRFSAERLKGVDSTLKIQPAKLEDSAVYLCASSLVGSGSSYNEQFFGPGTRLTVL.

This chain uses TRBV4-2 with TRBJ2-2; D might be TRBD2 (6 bases). Germline CDR1 reads LGHNA; CDR2 reads YNFKEQ. The CDR3 contains 16 residues. Trimming pared 0 bases from V and 1 base from J, leaving 9 bases between. CDR3 protein: CASSQEYGGNTGELFF. The CDR3, as DNA: TGTGCCAGCAGCCAAGAATACGGGGGGAACACCGGGGAGCTGTTTTTT.

The CDR3 here is CASSPTGPPNTGELFF. For the CDR3, the DNA is TGTGCCAGTAGCCCGACAGGGCCCCCGAACACCGGGGAGCTGTTTTTT. The chain joins TRBV19 to TRBJ2-2; 7 nucleotides line up with TRBD1. The CDR3 is 16 amino acids. Trimming removed 6 bases from V and 0 bases from J; junction bases left unmatched: 7. Per the germline V gene, CDR1 is LNHDA and CDR2 is SQIVND (reference sequence).

The table lists this clone with a few counts. The V call is TRBV30, the J call TRBJ1-1, with D unresolved. CDR3 length: 14 residues. CDR1 and CDR2 (germline): GTSNPN, SVGIG (reference sequence). V dropped 1 base and J dropped 1 base, with 10 bases sitting between them. CDR3 bases: TGTGCCTGGAGTGGCGGCGCATCGAACACTGAAGCTTTCTTT. Its translation is CAWSGGASNTEAFF.

The chain recombines TRBV19 with TRBJ1-5; a possible D gene is TRBD1 (5 bases). Trimming shortened V by 3 bases and J by 0 bases, and 12 bases separated the two germline ends. Germline CDR1 is LNHDA and CDR2 is SQIVND (reference sequence). This CDR3 comprises 16 residues. CDR3 amino acids: CASSMEGIYSNQPQHF. The CDR3 DNA is TGTGCCAGTAGTATGGAGGGGATTTATAGCAATCAGCCCCAGCATTTT.

The chain recombines TRBV2 with TRBJ2-7; TRBD2 might be the D (5 bases). V was cut by 2 bases and J by 0 bases, with 17 bases left in between. CDR3 length equals 17 residues. Germline-derived CDR1 and CDR2 are SNHLY and FYNNEI. CDR3 sequence reads: CASSEPTRIQFSYEQYF. The CDR3 coding sequence is TGTGCCAGCAGTGAACCCACTAGGATCCAATTCTCCTACGAGCAGTACTTC.

This clone showed up just a few times. The genes are TRBV19 and TRBJ2-5; D is possibly TRBD2 (5 bases). Germline lookup yields CDR1 LNHDA and CDR2 SQIVND (reference sequence). V lost 5 bases and J lost 2, with 12 bases in between. This CDR3 is 14 amino acids long. The CDR3 sequence: CASSPSGSQETQYF. CDR3 nucleotides: TGTGCCAGTAGTCCAAGCGGCAGTCAAGAGACCCAGTACTTC.

CDR3 loop: CASSPRRDWTYEQYF. In DNA, the CDR3 is TGTGCCAGCAGTCCCCGCCGGGACTGGACCTACGAGCAGTACTTC. The chain links TRBV27 to TRBJ2-7; tentatively, D is TRBD2 (6 bases). Trimming removed 5 bases from V and 2 bases from J, with 16 bases in between. CDR1 is MNHEY and CDR2 is SMNVEV in the germline V gene (reference sequence). This CDR3 is built from 15 residues.

The DNA for the CDR3 is TGTGCCAGCAGGCTACAGGGGACGAACACCGGGGAGCTGTTTTTT. Amino acid sequence: CASRLQGTNTGELFF. V usage is TRBV6-5 and J usage is TRBJ2-2, with 7 bases aligning to TRBD1. The CDR3 length is 15 residues. Germline V gene data show CDR1 as MNHEY and CDR2 as SVGAGI. Trimming at V came to 6 bases and at J to 0 bases, leaving 4 bases not matched to a gene.

The chain recombines TRBV27 with TRBJ2-1; possibly TRBD2 for D (5 bases). CDR1 and CDR2 from the germline V gene are MNHEY and SMNVEV (reference sequence). V was pared by 4 bases and J by 6 bases, with 13 bases between. This CDR3 spans 14 amino acids. Here the CDR3 DNA reads TGTGCCAGCAGTTCGGGAACCACGGGCAATGAGCAGTTCTTC. Protein sequence: CASSSGTTGNEQFF.

The chain combines TRBV7-6 with TRBJ2-2; D not certain. The CDR3 runs 16 residues. Germline V CDR1 and CDR2: SGHVS, FNYEAQ. V was trimmed by 0 bases and J by 0 bases, leaving 8 bases between them. CDR3 loop: CASSLAVGPNTGELFF. The CDR3 coding sequence is TGTGCCAGCAGCTTAGCTGTGGGCCCGAACACCGGGGAGCTGTTTTTT.

The genes are TRBV7-3 and TRBJ1-1, with D maybe TRBD1 (6 bases). Trimming removed 5 bases from V and 1 base from J, with 8 bases in between. Looked up from germline, CDR1 is SGHTA and CDR2 is FQGTGA. The CDR3 loop spans 13 amino acids. Here the CDR3 reads CASSTQGNTEAFF. For the CDR3, the DNA is TGTGCCAGCAGCACACAGGGGAACACTGAAGCTTTCTTT.

This clone was counted once. The gene calls are TRBV6-1 and TRBJ2-7; TRBD2 agrees at 14 bases. The J segment lost 7 bases and the V segment lost 8 bases, leaving 4 bases of the junction unmatched. CDR1 and CDR2 from the germline V gene are MNHNS and SASEGT. The CDR3 loop spans 13 amino acids. The CDR3 sequence is CASAGLAGGEQYF. The CDR3 nucleotides are TGTGCCAGCGCAGGACTAGCGGGAGGTGAGCAGTACTTC.

J is TRBJ1-2 and V is TRBV6-5; D perhaps matches TRBD1 (6 bases). CDR1 is MNHEY and CDR2 is SVGAGI in the germline V gene. This CDR3 has 14 residues. Trimming removed 5 bases from V and 1 base from J, with 11 bases in between. CDR3 coding DNA: TGTGCCAGCAGTCAGCGGACAGATAACTATGGCTACACCTTC. Residues: CASSQRTDNYGYTF.

The chain carries TRBV5-1 and TRBJ2-7; 10 bases line up with TRBD1. Germline V gene lookup returns CDR1 SGHRS and CDR2 YFSETQ. J was trimmed by 6 bases and V by 4 bases; bases with no gene match: 7. The CDR3 runs 14 residues. CDR3 DNA: TGCGCCAGCAGCCCCGGGACAGGGGACGCCGAGCAGTACTTC. Protein: CASSPGTGDAEQYF.

The gene calls are TRBV6-5 and TRBJ1-2, with 8 positions matching TRBD1. CDR1 is MNHEY and CDR2 is SVGAGI in the germline V gene. This CDR3 region has 14 residues. The V segment lost 6 bases and the J segment 8 bases; nucleotides outside the gene matches: 11. This CDR3 is CASSPLQGARGYTF. In DNA, the CDR3 is TGTGCCAGCAGCCCACTTCAGGGGGCGAGGGGCTACACCTTC.